These T cell receptor beta chains were read from a single sample in a study of PD-1 blockade in classical Hodgkin lymphoma. Sequencing was performed with immunoSEQ multiplex PCR; in TCRdb, only in-frame clones are kept and a portion is missing. The sample consists of approximately 17,000 clones, over 60% of them appearing once. Sequenced material: peripheral blood mononuclear cells (PBMCs), taken before the fourth cycle of nivolumab. These receptors came from a human donor with classical Hodgkin lymphoma. Each CDR3 is given with its conserved first and last residue. A D gene is named only where the DNA matches it firmly. Expanded clones get a size class; other rows say once, few or many, or leave the size out.

TRBD2	-	TRBV29-1	TRBJ2-1	TGCAGCGATACGACTAGCGGTGAGCAGTTCTTC	CSDTTSGEQFF
TRBD1	-	TRBV6-1	TRBJ1-4	TGTGCCAGCAGTGAAGTACCCAGACAGGGGTCTAATGAAAAACTGTTTTTT	CASSEVPRQGSNEKLFF
-	-	TRBV30	TRBJ1-5	TGTGCCTGGAGCTCAAACGGGAATCAGCCCCAGCATTTT	CAWSSNGNQPQHF
-	few	TRBV27	TRBJ1-4	TGTGCCAGCAGTTTAGAAAGAGGGCGTCCTCTGTTTTTT	CASSLERGRPLFF
-	-	TRBV28	TRBJ2-7	TGTGCCAGCAGTTCCCCCCGGGACAATGCCTACGAGCAGTACTTC	CASSSPRDNAYEQYF
-	few	TRBV4-1	TRBJ1-4	TGCGCCAGCAGCCAGTTGGCAGGGTCTAATGAAAAACTGTTTTTT	CASSQLAGSNEKLFF
-	-	TRBV5-1	TRBJ2-7	TGCGCCAGCAGCTTGTGGGGGACGGGCAACGAGCAGTACTTC	CASSLWGTGNEQYF
TRBD1	-	TRBV5-5	TRBJ2-1	TGTGCCAGCAGCCTTCTTATTAACAGGGGCAATAAGACGAATGAGCAGTTCTTC	CASSLLINRGNKTNEQFF
-	-	TRBV28	TRBJ1-2	TGTGCCAGCAGTTTTCCCCGGACCCAGGGCTATGGCTACACCTTC	CASSFPRTQGYGYTF
-	-	TRBV7-2	TRBJ1-1	TGTGCCAGCAGCCCGAGACACCCTAAAACTGAAGCTTTCTTT	CASSPRHPKTEAFF
-	few	TRBV7-9	TRBJ1-1	TGTGCCAGCAGCGGGCCGTCGATCGGCTACACTGAAGCTTTCTTT	CASSGPSIGYTEAFF
-	-	TRBV28	TRBJ1-2	TGTGCCAGCAGTCCTTCCGGGACTCTTTATGGCTACACCTTC	CASSPSGTLYGYTF
-	few	TRBV5-4	TRBJ2-7	TGTGCCAGCAGCTTGGGATGGGAGCAGGGACCCTCCTACGAGCAGTACTTC	CASSLGWEQGPSYEQYF
TRBD2	few	TRBV27	TRBJ2-3	TGTGCCAGCAGTTTCTTAGCGGGAGCTTCTAGCACAGATACGCAGTATTTT	CASSFLAGASSTDTQYF
-	-	TRBV27	TRBJ1-3	TGTGCCAGCAGTCCGCTTGGCTCTGGAAACACCATATATTTT	CASSPLGSGNTIYF
-	-	TRBV28	TRBJ2-7	TGTGCCAGCACCCTGTCCGGGGGCTGGGGGCAGTACTTC	CASTLSGGWGQYF
-	-	TRBV4-1	TRBJ1-1	TGCGCCAGCAGCCAAAGTCCGACAGGGAACACTGAAGCTTTCTTT	CASSQSPTGNTEAFF
-	-	TRBV6-6	TRBJ2-7	TGTGCCAGCAGTTACTCTCACGGTTACGAGCAGTACTTC	CASSYSHGYEQYF
-	few	TRBV9	TRBJ2-3	TGTGCCAGCAGCGTAGAGTTAGGGGAAGCAGATACGCAGTATTTT	CASSVELGEADTQYF
TRBD1	few	TRBV7-9	TRBJ2-4	TGTGCCAGCAGCTTTAACAGGGGCCTAGCCAAAAACATTCAGTACTTC	CASSFNRGLAKNIQYF
TRBD2	-	TRBV9	TRBJ2-3	TGTGCCAGCAGCGGTAGCGGGAGAGCAGATACGCAGTATTTT	CASSGSGRADTQYF
-	-	TRBV6-1	TRBJ1-5	TGTGCCAGCGGTGGGGAGGGGCCGAATCAGCCCCAGCATTTT	CASGGEGPNQPQHF
TRBD1	-	TRBV6-5	TRBJ1-6	TGTGCCAGCAGTTATTTACAGGGGAGTTCACCCCTCCACTTT	CASSYLQGSSPLHF
TRBD1	-	TRBV27	TRBJ1-5	TGTGCCAGCTCCTTAAACAGGGGGCGGAATCAGCCCCAGCATTTT	CASSLNRGRNQPQHF
-	-	TRBV2	TRBJ1-2	TGTGCCAGCAGTTCGGGCCCCACAGGGAAGGGCTACACCTTC	CASSSGPTGKGYTF
TRBD1	large	TRBV29-1	TRBJ1-1	TGCAGCCTACGAACGACAGGGATCGCTGAAGCTTTCTTT	CSLRTTGIAEAFF
TRBD2	medium-sized	TRBV19	TRBJ2-3	TGTGCCAGTAACCGCGGGGGACCAGATACGCAGTATTTT	CASNRGGPDTQYF
TRBD1	-	TRBV28	TRBJ1-5	TGTGCCAGCAGTTTTTTTCAAGCGACAGGGAGGTACAATCAGCCCCAGCATTTT	CASSFFQATGRYNQPQHF
-	-	TRBV5-6	TRBJ2-3	TGTGCCAGCAGCTTGAAGCGGTTCACAGATACGCAGTATTTT	CASSLKRFTDTQYF
-	medium-sized	TRBV6-5	TRBJ1-5	TGTGCCAGCAGTTCAGGTCGTCGGGGTGGCGTTCAGCCCCAGCATTTT	CASSSGRRGGVQPQHF
-	-	TRBV18	TRBJ1-6	TGTGCCAGCTCACCACCGGGCGGAGACGGACCCCTCCACTTT	CASSPPGGDGPLHF
-	-	TRBV6-5	TRBJ2-7	TGTGCCAGCAGTAACGTATTCGAGCAGTACTTC	CASSNVFEQYF
-	once	TRBV27	TRBJ2-3	TGTGCCAGCAGGAAACGCACAGATACGCAGTATTTT	CASRKRTDTQYF
-	few	TRBV27	TRBJ2-7	TGTGCCAGCGGCTTCTACGAGCAGTACTTC	CASGFYEQYF
TRBD1	-	TRBV9	TRBJ1-3	TGTGCCAGCAGCGTAGCTTTCGACAGGGGGCGGGATGGAAACACCATATATTTT	CASSVAFDRGRDGNTIYF
-	-	TRBV11-2	TRBJ1-1	TGTGCCAGCAGCCCAAGGGGGGGGAACACTGAAGCTTTCTTT	CASSPRGGNTEAFF
-	-	TRBV10-3	TRBJ2-7	TGTGCCATCAGTGGCTACGGGGACGAGCAGTACTTC	CAISGYGDEQYF
TRBD1	-	TRBV27	TRBJ2-7	TGTGCCAGCAGTTTTCGACAGGGGGGCTACGAGCAGTACTTC	CASSFRQGGYEQYF
TRBD2	-	TRBV2	TRBJ2-7	TGTGCCAGCACCAGACTAGCGGGAGCAGACGAGCAGTACTTC	CASTRLAGADEQYF
TRBD2	medium-sized	TRBV9	TRBJ2-3	TGTGCCAGCAGCGTAGCTACAGCGGGAGAACCAGATACGCAGTATTTT	CASSVATAGEPDTQYF